This T cell receptor beta chain comes out of a study of shared T cell receptors in the human thymus. Profiled with immunoSEQ multiplex PCR; TCRdb holds only in-frame clones, not every one. The sample includes 700,000 to 750,000 clones, around 85% of them seen just once. The CDR3 covers 16 residues. Trimming at V came to 7 bases and at J to 4 bases, leaving 15 bases not matched to a gene. CDR1 is PRHDT, CDR2 FYEKMQ, per germline (reference sequence). The same data also went into a second study, on human thymus T cells. That publication notes: Corrective heart surgery yielded resections, and these provided the thymus tissue. Apparent skewing of V and J gene usage characterized both thymic and blood repertoires. Unrelated individuals were reported by related research to share highly overlapping thymic repertoires.

Material for sequencing was thymocytes. The origin of this receptor is a girl under three years old with a congenital heart defect. This chain joins TRBV13 and TRBJ1-1; TRBD1 aligns across 7 bases. The CDR3 reads CASNTQDRRSSTEAFF. CDR3 in DNA: TGTGCCAGCAACACCCAGGACAGGCGAAGCAGCACTGAAGCTTTCTTT.